One T cell receptor (beta chain) is described in this entry. The source of the sample is a study of blood T cell repertoires in COVID-19. This CDR3 has 12 amino acids. The V end lost 8 bases, the J end lost 8 bases, and 15 bases lay between the germline ends. Germline V gives CDR1 WSHSY, CDR2 SAAADI. Here immunoSEQ multiplex PCR was the method, and the copy in TCRdb shows in-frame clones only, minus some. The sample consists of fewer than 300,000 clones, about nine tenths of them appearing once. This receptor was obtained from a woman aged 50 to 60 with COVID-19, enrolled during active disease. The V and J genes are TRBV10-2 and TRBJ1-1; D unresolved. The source material was peripheral blood. CDR3 bases: TGCGCCAGCTTAAGCGGGAGCAGGGAAGCTTTCTTT. Translation: CASLSGSREAFF.